The rows below give T cell receptor beta chains drawn from one sample of a study of technical replicates of blood from several donors. Sequencing used immunoSEQ multiplex PCR; TCRdb keeps in-frame clones, though not all of them. The table has 100,000 or so clones, 96% seen once. Sequencing input: T cells isolated from PBMCs. The source of these receptors is a human donor in good health. CDR3s include the opening cysteine and the closing phenylalanine or tryptophan. The D gene is left open where the match is weak. Clone size is given for some rows only: seen once, a few or many times, or a class if the clone is expanded.

clone size	V gene	J gene	D gene	CDR3 protein	CDR3 DNA
NA	TRBV9	TRBJ1-2	NA	CASSVGTEGYTF	TGTGCCAGCAGCGTAGGGACAGAAGGCTACACCTTC
NA	TRBV27	TRBJ2-7	NA	CASSFVARGSYEQYF	TGTGCCAGCAGTTTTGTTGCCCGGGGGTCCTACGAGCAGTACTTC
NA	TRBV28	TRBJ2-3	TRBD2	CASSTPRPSGRLRRPTDTQYF	TGTGCCAGCAGTACCCCCCGGCCTAGCGGGAGGCTTCGGAGGCCCACAGATACGCAGTATTTT
NA	TRBV23-1	TRBJ1-1	NA	CASITVTTNTEAFF	TGCGCCAGCATTACAGTGACAACCAACACTGAAGCTTTCTTT
once	TRBV6-5	TRBJ1-1	NA	CASSYLGADMNTEAFF	TGTGCCAGCAGTTACCTGGGGGCAGACATGAACACTGAAGCTTTCTTT
NA	TRBV9	TRBJ2-3	NA	CASSQGFSTDTQYF	TGTGCCAGCAGCCAGGGGTTCAGCACAGATACGCAGTATTTT
NA	TRBV25-1	TRBJ2-1	NA	CASSDLWQFF	TGTGCCAGCAGTGACCTGTGGCAGTTCTTC
NA	TRBV6-6	TRBJ2-1	TRBD2	CASSGGAYNEQFF	TGTGCCAGCAGCGGGGGGGCCTACAATGAGCAGTTCTTC
NA	TRBV29-1	TRBJ2-1	TRBD1	CSVAKLGQGSHEQFF	TGCAGCGTTGCCAAGCTTGGACAGGGGTCCCATGAGCAGTTCTTC
NA	TRBV5-5	TRBJ2-7	TRBD1	CASSLVLGQGKGYEQYF	TGTGCCAGCAGCTTGGTTTTGGGACAGGGAAAAGGGTACGAGCAGTACTTC
NA	TRBV7-9	TRBJ1-2	NA	CASTYPGGYGYTF	TGTGCCAGCACCTACCCGGGGGGGTATGGCTACACCTTC
NA	TRBV6-5	TRBJ2-5	NA	CASSLYKTVQETQYF	TGTGCCAGCAGTCTATATAAGACAGTCCAAGAGACCCAGTACTTC
NA	TRBV6-5	TRBJ2-7	TRBD2	CASMYGTSGSYEQYF	TGTGCCAGCATGTACGGGACTAGCGGCTCCTACGAGCAGTACTTC
once	TRBV7-3	TRBJ2-1	TRBD2	CASSLKVTSTIDEQFF	TGTGCCAGCAGCTTAAAGGTGACTAGCACGATCGATGAGCAGTTCTTC
NA	TRBV10-1	TRBJ2-3	NA	CASSGLRERAPGDTQYF	TGCGCCAGCAGTGGACTACGGGAGCGGGCACCAGGGGATACGCAGTATTTT
NA	TRBV7-9	TRBJ2-1	TRBD2	CASSLAFRLGLAGNEQFF	TGTGCCAGCAGCTTAGCGTTTAGACTGGGACTAGCGGGGAATGAGCAGTTCTTC
NA	TRBV19	TRBJ2-7	TRBD1	CASSLSGTGEQYF	TGTGCCAGTAGTTTGTCAGGGACAGGGGAGCAGTACTTC
once	TRBV4-1	TRBJ1-3	NA	CASSQWDNEYSTIYF	TGCGCCAGCAGCCAATGGGACAATGAATACAGCACCATATATTTT
NA	TRBV15	TRBJ2-3	NA	CATSSSRDFRTDTQYF	TGTGCCACCAGCAGTAGCCGGGACTTTCGCACAGATACGCAGTATTTT
NA	TRBV5-4	TRBJ1-2	NA	CASSLLLAAQRRGYTF	TGTGCCAGCAGCCTGCTCCTGGCCGCACAAAGGAGGGGCTACACCTTC
NA	TRBV6-8	TRBJ2-1	TRBD2	CASSLTSGERSNEQFF	TGTGCCAGCAGTTTAACTAGCGGGGAAAGAAGCAATGAGCAGTTCTTC
once	TRBV5-4	TRBJ2-6	NA	CASSQQGLAPSGANVLTF	TGTGCCAGCAGCCAACAGGGTCTCGCCCCCTCTGGGGCCAACGTCCTGACTTTC
NA	TRBV7-9	TRBJ1-1	NA	CASRDRQVAAFF	TGTGCCAGCAGAGACCGACAGGTCGCGGCTTTCTTT
NA	TRBV7-7	TRBJ2-5	TRBD1	CASSLTGVRGETQYF	TGTGCTAGCAGCTTAACAGGGGTGAGGGGTGAGACCCAGTACTTC
NA	TRBV2	TRBJ2-2	TRBD2	CASSLWTSGSPGELFF	TGTGCCAGCAGTCTGTGGACTAGCGGGAGCCCCGGGGAGCTGTTTTTT
NA	TRBV7-6	TRBJ1-5	NA	CASSLGSGEGQPQHF	TGTGCCAGCAGCTTAGGATCCGGGGAGGGTCAGCCCCAGCATTTT
NA	TRBV6-5	TRBJ1-2	NA	CASSYGGRAYGYTF	TGTGCCAGCAGTTATGGGGGGAGGGCCTATGGCTACACCTTC
NA	TRBV11-3	TRBJ2-1	NA	CASSTDVVYNEQFF	TGTGCCAGCAGCACAGACGTGGTCTACAATGAGCAGTTCTTC
NA	TRBV11-2	TRBJ2-5	NA	CASSLSYRGAETQYF	TGTGCCAGCAGCTTAAGCTACCGGGGAGCCGAGACCCAGTACTTC
NA	TRBV7-2	TRBJ2-3	TRBD2	CASSSSSGLLRRTQYF	TGTGCCAGCAGCTCGTCTAGCGGTCTCCTCCGAAGAACGCAGTATTTT
NA	TRBV11-2	TRBJ1-4	NA	CASSPRTARGEKLFF	TGTGCCAGCAGCCCAAGGACAGCGAGAGGGGAAAAACTGTTTTTT
NA	TRBV19	TRBJ1-5	TRBD1	CASSLRDREVDQPQHF	TGTGCCAGTAGTCTTCGGGACAGGGAGGTCGATCAGCCCCAGCATTTT
NA	TRBV28	TRBJ2-7	NA	CASSLARSYEQYF	TGTGCCAGCAGTTTGGCCCGGAGTTACGAGCAGTACTTC
NA	TRBV6-5	TRBJ1-2	NA	CASSFSDSADGYTF	TGTGCCAGCAGTTTCAGCGACAGCGCTGATGGCTACACCTTC
NA	TRBV19	TRBJ1-2	TRBD1	CASSPIGTASKANYGYTF	TGTGCCAGTAGCCCTATCGGGACAGCTTCAAAAGCTAACTATGGCTACACCTTC
NA	TRBV9	TRBJ1-2	NA	CASSARTFPYGYTF	TGTGCCAGCAGCGCCCGGACATTTCCCTATGGCTACACCTTC
NA	TRBV7-6	TRBJ1-1	NA	CASSPDKNTEAFF	TGTGCCAGCAGCCCTGACAAGAACACTGAAGCTTTCTTT
NA	TRBV25-1	TRBJ2-7	NA	CATGWRDEQYF	TGTGCCACCGGGTGGAGGGACGAGCAGTACTTC
NA	TRBV7-9	TRBJ1-2	TRBD1	CASRQTGTGGAGYTF	TGTGCCAGCAGACAAACCGGGACAGGGGGCGCTGGCTACACCTTC
NA	TRBV5-6	TRBJ2-1	TRBD2	CASSPGLAGWNEQFF	TGTGCCAGCAGCCCTGGGTTAGCGGGGTGGAATGAGCAGTTCTTC
NA	TRBV28	TRBJ1-5	TRBD1	CASNTQGAHQPQHF	TGTGCCAGCAATACACAGGGGGCCCATCAGCCCCAGCATTTT
NA	TRBV10-3	TRBJ1-1	NA	CAISGGGGTEAFF	TGTGCCATCAGCGGGGGGGGTGGGACTGAAGCTTTCTTT
NA	TRBV5-1	TRBJ1-1	NA	CASSLGGGGTEAFF	TGCGCCAGCAGCTTGGGGGGAGGGGGAACTGAAGCTTTCTTT
NA	TRBV2	TRBJ2-2	NA	CASGQGHFVGELFF	TGTGCCAGCGGGCAGGGACACTTTGTAGGGGAGCTGTTTTTT
NA	TRBV11-2	TRBJ2-2	TRBD1	CASSPRGIRTGELFF	TGTGCCAGCAGCCCCAGGGGGATAAGAACCGGGGAGCTGTTTTTT
NA	TRBV5-1	TRBJ1-1	NA	CASRATEENTEAFF	TGCGCCAGCAGGGCCACCGAGGAGAACACTGAAGCTTTCTTT
NA	TRBV2	TRBJ2-3	TRBD2	CASILLAGGHTDTQYF	TGTGCCAGCATCCTTTTGGCGGGGGGCCACACAGATACGCAGTATTTT
NA	TRBV4-1	TRBJ2-7	TRBD1	CASSQDRTGAYEQYF	TGCGCCAGCAGCCAAGATCGGACAGGCGCCTACGAGCAGTACTTC
NA	TRBV27	TRBJ2-7	TRBD1	CANSLFSGGGEQYF	TGTGCCAACAGTTTATTTTCAGGGGGCGGCGAGCAGTACTTC
NA	TRBV2	TRBJ1-6	TRBD1	CASRGTGEASPLHF	TGTGCCAGCAGAGGTACAGGGGAGGCCTCACCCCTCCACTTT
NA	TRBV30	TRBJ1-2	TRBD1	CAWGPGQKWSYTF	TGTGCCTGGGGACCGGGACAGAAATGGAGCTACACCTTC
NA	TRBV15	TRBJ2-7	TRBD1	CATSSDRGYEQYF	TGTGCCACCAGCAGCGACAGGGGGTACGAGCAGTACTTC
NA	TRBV9	TRBJ2-7	NA	CASSVTASNYEQYF	TGTGCCAGCAGCGTAACAGCAAGTAACTACGAGCAGTACTTC
NA	TRBV6-1	TRBJ2-3	NA	CASSGQSTDTQYF	TGTGCCAGCAGCGGACAGAGTACAGATACGCAGTATTTT
NA	TRBV5-8	TRBJ2-3	TRBD2	CASSLAGTSGTDTQYF	TGTGCCAGCAGCTTGGCCGGGACTAGCGGCACAGATACGCAGTATTTT